These 17 T cell receptor beta chains share one sample of origin, sequenced in a study of PD-1 blockade in mismatch repair-deficient tumors. Method: immunoSEQ multiplex PCR; TCRdb's copy keeps in-frame clones and lacks some. The profile shows roughly 130,000 clones, almost 90% of them singletons. The sequenced sample was peripheral blood, obtained about 17 months after starting pembrolizumab. The source of these receptors is an adult with mismatch repair-deficient cancer.

The rearrangement uses TRBV4-1 and TRBJ1-1; no firm D call. Per germline, CDR1 MGHRA and CDR2 YSYEKL. V was cut by 1 base and J by 3 bases, with 9 bases left in between. This CDR3 region has 14 residues. The CDR3 DNA reads TGCGCCAGCAGCCAAGTGAACGGGGACACTGAAGCTTTCTTT. Its translation is CASSQVNGDTEAFF.

This chain connects TRBV10-2 to TRBJ2-7; 7 bases map to TRBD1. The V gene end was trimmed by 2 bases and the J gene end by 7 bases; junction bases not matched to a gene: 11. Germline CDR1 is WSHSY and CDR2 is SAAADI. CDR3 length: 15 residues. CDR3 sequence (DNA): TGCGCCAGCAGTGAGAACAGGGGCCTTTTGTTGGAGCAGTACTTC. It encodes CASSENRGLLLEQYF.

The V call is TRBV13, the J call TRBJ1-2, with a tentative D call TRBD1 (5 bases). Trimming removed 3 bases from V and 3 bases from J, with 8 bases in between. The CDR3 totals 13 residues. Germline V lookup: CDR1 PRHDT, CDR2 FYEKMQ (reference sequence). This chain's CDR3 is CASSLGRHYGYTF. Here the CDR3 DNA reads TGTGCCAGCAGCTTGGGACGACACTATGGCTACACCTTC. Complete variable domain (other parts from reference TRBV13 and TRBJ1-2): AAGVIQSPRHLIKEKRETATLKCYPIPRHDTVYWYQQGPGQDPQFLISFYEKMQSDKGSIPDRFSAQQFSDYHSELNMSSLELGDSALYFCASSLGRHYGYTFGSGTRLTVV.

This chain uses TRBV13 with TRBJ2-7; 9 positions match TRBD1. This CDR3 comprises 15 residues. V lost 3 bases and J lost 3; bases outside the gene matches: 6. CDR1 and CDR2 (germline): PRHDT, FYEKMQ (reference sequence). DNA of the CDR3: TGTGCCAGCAGCTTCAATGAGGGACAGGGCTACGAGCAGTACTTC. Its protein is CASSFNEGQGYEQYF. Supplemented by reference TRBV13 and TRBJ2-7, the full variable domain reads AAGVIQSPRHLIKEKRETATLKCYPIPRHDTVYWYQQGPGQDPQFLISFYEKMQSDKGSIPDRFSAQQFSDYHSELNMSSLELGDSALYFCASSFNEGQGYEQYFGPGTRLTVT.

The chain has TRBV30 and TRBJ1-4, with TRBD1 matching 12 bases. The germline gives CDR1 GTSNPN, CDR2 SVGIG (reference sequence). The CDR3 spans 13 residues. The junction had 9 bases not matched to a gene; V was cut back by 4 bases and J by 15 bases. The CDR3 DNA sequence: TGTGCCTGGATGGGACAGGGGGCCGGTTTGGTGTTTTTT. Its protein is CAWMGQGAGLVFF. Supplemented by reference TRBV30 and TRBJ1-4, the full variable domain reads SQTIHQWPATLVQPVGSPLSLECTVEGTSNPNLYWYRQAAGRGLQLLFYSVGIGQISSEVPQNLSASRPQDRQFILSSKKLLLSDSGFYLCAWMGQGAGLVFFGSGTQLSVL.

V gene TRBV11-2 combines with J gene TRBJ2-7; D is unresolved. Germline CDR1 reads SGHAT; CDR2 reads FQNNGV. Trimming stripped 0 bases from V and 0 bases from J, with 12 bases between. The CDR3 spans 16 residues. CDR3 bases: TGTGCCAGCAGCTTAGATCGGGTATCTAGCTCCTACGAGCAGTACTTC. Residues: CASSLDRVSSSYEQYF.

The chain employs TRBV23-1 and TRBJ2-5, with 12 bases fitting TRBD2. TRBV23-1 is placed among ORFs of uncertain function. V trimming: 8 bases; J trimming: 4 bases; junction bases outside the gene matches: 23. This CDR3 region has 20 residues. The CDR3 DNA reads as TGCGCCAGCCTAAGAGCTAGCGGGAGGGCCCTCACGTTATGGTCAGAGACCCAGTACTTC. Protein sequence: CASLRASGRALTLWSETQYF.

This chain links TRBV2 with TRBJ2-2, with unresolved D. CDR1 and CDR2 (germline): SNHLY, FYNNEI. The CDR3 consists of 14 residues. The germline V and J ends were trimmed by 0 bases and 8 bases, with 10 bases remaining between them. This chain's CDR3 is CASSEAAAQGELFF. CDR3 coding DNA: TGTGCCAGCAGTGAAGCGGCGGCTCAGGGGGAGCTGTTTTTT.

The chain links TRBV19 to TRBJ2-5; possibly TRBD1 or TRBD2 for D (5 bases each). V was shortened by 5 bases and J by 1 base, with 8 bases between the two germline ends. The CDR3 is made up of 13 amino acids. Germline assignment: CDR1 LNHDA and CDR2 SQIVND (reference sequence). The DNA for the CDR3 is TGTGCCAGTAGTTCTGGGGGCCAAGAGACCCAGTACTTC. Translation: CASSSGGQETQYF. Supplemented by reference TRBV19 and TRBJ2-5, the full variable domain reads DGGITQSPKYLFRKEGQNVTLSCEQNLNHDAMYWYRQDPGQGLRLIYYSQIVNDFQKGDIAEGYSVSREKKESFPLTVTSAQKNPTAFYLCASSSGGQETQYFGPGTRLLVL.

V gene TRBV6-5 combines with J gene TRBJ1-5, with D possibly TRBD1 on 5 matching bases. Germline-derived CDR1 and CDR2 are MNHEY and SVGAGI. This CDR3 contains 14 residues. Trimming removed 2 bases at V and 9 bases at J, with 14 bases between. CDR3 protein: CASSYRGGAWPQHF. CDR3 coding DNA: TGTGCCAGCAGTTACCGGGGGGGAGCCTGGCCCCAGCATTTT.

The rearrangement joins TRBV7-2 to TRBJ2-7; D might be TRBD2 (5 bases). Germline CDR1 SGHTA, CDR2 FQGNSA. This CDR3 comprises 13 residues. Between the trimmed V and J ends, which lost 2 bases and 5 bases, there was a span of 10 bases. DNA for the CDR3: TGTGCCAGCAGCTTAACTAGTTACCACGAGCAGTACTTC. It specifies CASSLTSYHEQYF.

V usage is TRBV10-1 and J usage is TRBJ2-1, with 10 nucleotides matching TRBD2. Trimming took 0 bases from V and 8 from J; bases not matched to a gene: 7. Looked up from germline, CDR1 is WNHNN and CDR2 is SYGVQD (reference sequence). The CDR3 is 16 amino acids. The CDR3: CASSESVSGRGHEQFF. The CDR3 coding sequence is TGCGCCAGCAGTGAGTCGGTCAGCGGGAGGGGCCATGAGCAGTTCTTC.

The rearrangement links TRBV7-9 to TRBJ1-1, with D possibly matching TRBD1 (6 bases). The CDR3 contains 18 residues. V lost 5 bases to trimming and J lost 0 bases, with 22 bases between them. Germline-derived CDR1 and CDR2 are SEHNR and FQNEAQ (reference sequence). CDR3: CASSPYGGALELNTEAFF. The CDR3 region has the DNA TGTGCCAGCAGCCCCTACGGGGGGGCTTTGGAGTTGAACACTGAAGCTTTCTTT.

This chain's CDR3 is CASSQEMPGTSSYNEQFF. Written as DNA, the CDR3 is TGCGCCAGCAGCCAAGAAATGCCCGGGACATCATCCTACAATGAGCAGTTCTTC. The chain combines TRBV4-3 with TRBJ2-1; the D gene is possibly TRBD1 (6 bases). This CDR3 has 18 amino acids. Trimming removed 0 bases from V and 1 base from J, with 16 bases in between. Per the germline V gene, CDR1 is LGHNA and CDR2 is YSLEER.

In nucleotides, the CDR3 is TGTGCCAGCAGCTTAAACCTAGACAATGAGCAGTTCTTC. The encoded protein is CASSLNLDNEQFF. The V call is TRBV7-6, the J call TRBJ2-1; D is uncertain. The CDR3 has 13 amino acids. Trimming removed 2 bases at V and 5 bases at J, with 7 bases between. CDR1 and CDR2 (germline): SGHVS, FNYEAQ.

The V and J genes are TRBV29-1 and TRBJ2-2; no reliable D call. The CDR3 is 12 residues long. Per germline, CDR1 SQVTM and CDR2 ANQGSEA. V lost 6 bases, J lost 4 bases, and 9 bases lay in between. CDR3 in DNA: TGCAGCGTCCCGGATTCCACCGGGGAGCTGTTTTTT. This codes for CSVPDSTGELFF.

The J gene is TRBJ2-2, the V gene TRBV27; a possible D gene is TRBD2 (5 bases). The germline CDR1 and CDR2 sequences are MNHEY and SMNVEV (reference sequence). Trimming shortened V by 2 bases and J by 1 base, and 14 bases separated the two germline ends. The CDR3 runs 17 residues. The CDR3 sequence is CASSLGSSEMNTGELFF. CDR3 sequence (DNA): TGTGCCAGCAGTTTAGGTAGTAGCGAGATGAACACCGGGGAGCTGTTTTTT.